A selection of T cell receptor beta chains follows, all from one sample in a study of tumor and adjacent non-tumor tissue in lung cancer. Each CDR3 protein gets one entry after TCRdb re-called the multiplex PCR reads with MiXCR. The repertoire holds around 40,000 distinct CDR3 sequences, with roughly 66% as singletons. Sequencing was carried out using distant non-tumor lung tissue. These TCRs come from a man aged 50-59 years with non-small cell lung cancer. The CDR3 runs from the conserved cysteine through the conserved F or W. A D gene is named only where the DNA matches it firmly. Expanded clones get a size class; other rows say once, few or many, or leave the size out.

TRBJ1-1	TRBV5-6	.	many	TGTGCCAGCAGCTGGGCAGGGTCGGTATCCGGGTTGAACACTGAAGCTTTCTTT	CASSWAGSVSGLNTEAFF
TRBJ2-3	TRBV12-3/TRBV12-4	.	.	TGTGTCAGCAGTTATCGCGCGAGCACAGATATGCAGTATTTT	CVSSYRASTDMQYF
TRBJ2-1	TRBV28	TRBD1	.	TGTGCCAGCAATTGGGGACAGGGGCATTACGATGAGCAGTTCTTC	CASNWGQGHYDEQFF
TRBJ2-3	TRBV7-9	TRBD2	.	TGTGCCAGCAGCCAGCGTAGCGGGACAGATACGCAGTATTTT	CASSQRSGTDTQYF
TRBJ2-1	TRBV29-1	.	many	TGCAGCGTTATAAGGACGAATGAGCAGTTCTTC	CSVIRTNEQFF
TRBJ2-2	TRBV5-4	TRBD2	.	TGTGCCAGTAGCTCCCGGAGCGGGGGCCTTGCGGGAACCGTGGAGCCGTTTTTT	CASSSRSGGLAGTVEPFF
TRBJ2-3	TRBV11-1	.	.	TGTGCCAGCAGCTTATTAGGGCAACTGACAGATACGCAGTATTTT	CASSLLGQLTDTQYF
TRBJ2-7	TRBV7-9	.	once	TGTGCCAGCAGCGCGAAGTACGAGCAGTACTTC	CASSAKYEQYF
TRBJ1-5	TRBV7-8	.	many	TGTGCCAGCAGCTCGGCCGGGGGCGAGGGCAATCAGCCCCAGCATTTT	CASSSAGGEGNQPQHF
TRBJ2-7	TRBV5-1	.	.	TGCGCCAGCGGCTTGAGTGTGGACTCCTACGAGCAGTACTTC	CASGLSVDSYEQYF
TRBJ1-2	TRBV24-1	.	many	TGTGCCACCAGTGATTTGGGAAACTATGGCTACACCTTC	CATSDLGNYGYTF
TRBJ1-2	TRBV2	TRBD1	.	TGTGCCAGCAGTGAAGCAAGGGGGCGGGATGGCTACACCTTC	CASSEARGRDGYTF
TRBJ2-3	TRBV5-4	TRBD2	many	TGTGCCAGCAGCTTTAGCGGGGGGGCGTTATCGCAGTATTTT	CASSFSGGALSQYF
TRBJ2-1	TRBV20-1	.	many	TGCAGTGCTGTAGTGGGAGAGAAGCAGTTCTTC	CSAVVGEKQFF
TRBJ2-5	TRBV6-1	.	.	TGTACCAGCAGTCAGACAGACGGGGAGACCCAGTACTTC	CTSSQTDGETQYF
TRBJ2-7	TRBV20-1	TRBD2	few	TGCAGTGCTACGAGACCGGGACTAGTATACGAGCATTACTTC	CSATRPGLVYEHYF
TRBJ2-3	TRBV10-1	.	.	TGCGCCAGAAGTGAGGCAGGCATAGATACGCAGTATTTT	CARSEAGIDTQYF
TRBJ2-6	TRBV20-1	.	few	TGCAGTGCTATCAGGGGCGGCTCTGGGGCCAACGTCCTGACTTTC	CSAIRGGSGANVLTF
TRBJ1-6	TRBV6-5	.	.	TGTGCCAGCAGCCGCCTGGATCCACCCCTCCACTTT	CASSRLDPPLHF
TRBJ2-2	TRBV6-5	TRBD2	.	TGTGCCAACAGTTACTCGGGATTAGCGGGGCCCACCGGGGAGCTGTTTTTT	CANSYSGLAGPTGELFF
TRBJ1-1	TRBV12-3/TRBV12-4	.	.	TGTGCCAGCAGCCCTCTCCCGGACAGTGAAGCTTACTTT	CASSPLPDSEAYF
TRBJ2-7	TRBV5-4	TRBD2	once	TGTGCCAGCAGCTCGGGTGGCGGGAGGGCCACCTACGAGGAGTACTTC	CASSSGGGRATYEEYF
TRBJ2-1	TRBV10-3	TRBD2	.	TGTGCCATCAGTGAGAATAGCGGGAGCGAAAATGAGCAGTTCTTC	CAISENSGSENEQFF